This note documents a single TCR beta chain sequence. Its antigen is still unknown. The sample comes from a study of T cells in Graves' hyperthyroidism and ophthalmopathy. Patients aged 18 to 65 had newly diagnosed hyperthyroidism that had lasted under 2 months. Researchers took RNA transcripts and amplified the TCR beta CDR3 regions from them. A first-round RT-PCR of the TCR CDR3 used the HTBI primer set. TCRdb reprocessed the multiplex PCR reads with MiXCR, giving one entry per CDR3 protein. Among hundreds of thousands of distinct CDR3 sequences listed, approximately 44% were seen once. Study observations and caveats: Most thyroid-expanded clonotypes above 0.001 were also found in blood. With a median lead of roughly 6.8 months before onset, the model predicted ophthalmopathy.

The CDR3 covers 13 residues. Trimming cost V 6 bases and J 5 bases; bases outside gene matches: 5. The germline CDR1 and CDR2 sequences are ENHRY and SYGVKD. V and J are TRBV10-3 and TRBJ2-5; 8 bases map to TRBD1. The sample was peripheral blood or thyroid tissue (not recorded which). This TCR came from a woman aged 18 to 35 with Graves' hyperthyroidism. CDR3: CAIRPAGGETQYF. In DNA form, the CDR3 reads TGTGCCATCAGGCCTGCAGGGGGCGAGACCCAGTACTTC.